These T cell receptor beta chains were read from a single sample in a study of T-cell memory formation after mild COVID-19. TCRdb independently ran MiXCR on the 5' RACE reads; one entry per CDR3 protein. This sample yields around 300,000 distinct CDR3 sequences, of which approximately 20% are seen a single time; around 21% belongs to the top ten. The material sequenced was PBMCs or a T cell subset sorted from them (not recorded which). These receptors came from a man in his late teens or twenties who had mild COVID-19 (a few samples of this study predate the infection). Cell type and time point are not known. Each CDR3 is given with its conserved first and last residue. The D gene is left open where the match is weak. Rows give clone size only sometimes, using once, few, many, or a class for an expanded clone.

NA	NA	TRBV6-2/TRBV6-3	14	TRBJ1-2	CASSRDQDHYGYTF	TGTGCCAGCAGTCGGGACCAGGATCACTATGGCTACACCTTC
NA	NA	TRBV18	17	TRBJ1-3	CASSPQSRRSSGNTIYF	TGTGCCAGCTCACCACAGAGTCGGAGGAGCTCTGGAAACACCATATATTTT
NA	TRBD1	TRBV5-5	14	TRBJ2-2	CASRTGTGTGELFF	TGTGCCAGCAGAACCGGGACAGGCACCGGGGAGCTGTTTTTT
NA	NA	TRBV5-1	14	TRBJ1-1	CASSLAFGKRVTFF	TGCGCCAGCAGCTTGGCCTTCGGCAAACGGGTGACTTTCTTT
few	TRBD2	TRBV6-5	16	TRBJ2-7	CASSPSSGGYSHEQYF	TGTGCCAGCAGTCCCTCTAGCGGGGGGTATTCCCACGAGCAGTACTTC
few	NA	TRBV28	10	TRBJ2-1	CASLGNEQFF	TGTGCCAGCCTCGGGAATGAGCAGTTCTTC
few	TRBD1	TRBV9	16	TRBJ1-1	CASSVGSGTANTEAFF	TGTGCCAGCAGCGTGGGATCCGGGACAGCGAACACTGAAGCTTTCTTT
many	NA	TRBV20-1	13	TRBJ2-5	CSAERLEQETQYF	TGCAGTGCTGAGCGGCTAGAACAAGAGACCCAGTACTTC
NA	NA	TRBV18	13	TRBJ1-6	CASQTIDNSPLHF	TGTGCCAGCCAGACAATCGATAATTCACCCCTCCACTTT
few	TRBD2	TRBV7-8	16	TRBJ2-5	CASSRVRGIRQETQYF	TGTGCCAGCAGCCGAGTGCGGGGGATCCGTCAAGAGACCCAGTACTTC
few	NA	TRBV18	15	TRBJ1-1	CASSPTGSMNTEAFF	TGTGCCAGCTCGCCGACAGGAAGCATGAACACTGAAGCTTTCTTT
many	TRBD1	TRBV5-1	16	TRBJ2-2	CASSLPSGGRAGELFF	TGCGCCAGCAGCCTCCCGTCAGGGGGCCGGGCCGGGGAGCTGTTTTTT
NA	TRBD1	TRBV5-1	17	TRBJ2-3	CASSLSTGTVNTDTQYF	TGCGCCAGCAGCTTGTCCACCGGGACAGTTAACACAGATACGCAGTATTTT
NA	NA	TRBV6-5	17	TRBJ2-3	CASSYSLRGLSTDTQYF	TGTGCCAGCAGTTACTCCTTACGCGGCCTTAGCACAGATACGCAGTATTTT
NA	NA	TRBV28	17	TRBJ1-2	CASSTTGGAISNYGYTF	TGTGCCAGCAGTACCACTGGGGGGGCCATCTCTAACTATGGCTACACCTTC
many	NA	TRBV7-2	12	TRBJ2-1	CAGSGPQAEQFF	TGTGCCGGATCCGGGCCCCAGGCCGAGCAGTTCTTC
NA	NA	TRBV12-3/TRBV12-4	15	TRBJ2-2	CASSPRGAQSGELFF	TGTGCCAGCAGTCCTAGGGGGGCGCAGTCCGGGGAGCTGTTTTTT
few	TRBD1	TRBV5-1	15	TRBJ1-1	CASSLADRMNTEAFF	TGCGCCAGCAGCTTGGCGGACAGGATGAACACTGAAGCTTTCTTT
NA	NA	TRBV7-2	14	TRBJ2-3	CASTIGALDDTQYF	TGTGCCAGCACCATTGGGGCTCTAGACGATACGCAGTATTTT
NA	NA	TRBV28	13	TRBJ2-1	CASSRGPFNEQFF	TGTGCCAGCAGTCGTGGTCCTTTTAATGAGCAGTTCTTC
many	NA	TRBV5-1	14	TRBJ2-3	CASSPDGSGGTQYF	TGCGCCAGCAGCCCGGACGGAAGCGGTGGTACGCAGTATTTT
NA	NA	TRBV12-3/TRBV12-4	14	TRBJ1-1	CASSFEGLGTEAFF	TGTGCCAGCAGTTTTGAGGGGCTGGGCACTGAAGCTTTCTTT
NA	TRBD1	TRBV7-2	17	TRBJ2-7	CASSRGGVGTGFYEQYF	TGTGCCAGCAGCAGAGGAGGGGTCGGGACAGGGTTCTACGAGCAGTACTTC
NA	NA	TRBV7-9	17	TRBJ2-3	CASSSYGGGHSTDTQYF	TGTGCCAGCAGCTCCTATGGGGGGGGGCATAGCACAGATACGCAGTATTTT
few	NA	TRBV7-8	16	TRBJ1-5	CASSSSPKGGNQPQHF	TGTGCCAGCAGCTCCAGTCCAAAAGGAGGCAATCAGCCCCAGCATTTT
few	TRBD1	TRBV29-1	14	TRBJ1-3	CSVDRGASGNTIYF	TGCAGCGTGGACAGGGGAGCGTCGGGAAACACCATATATTTT
many	NA	TRBV13	15	TRBJ2-7	CASMATEGRTYEQYF	TGTGCCAGTATGGCCACCGAGGGTAGAACCTACGAGCAGTACTTC
few	NA	TRBV12-3/TRBV12-4	14	TRBJ1-1	CASSLSAGGTEAFF	TGTGCCAGCAGTCTAAGTGCGGGCGGCACTGAAGCTTTCTTT
NA	NA	TRBV5-6	13	TRBJ1-6	CATRRGSYSPLHF	TGTGCCACCCGAAGGGGCAGTTATTCACCCCTCCACTTT
few	NA	TRBV6-6	13	TRBJ1-6	CASSSGANSPLHF	TGTGCCAGCAGTTCAGGGGCAAATTCACCCCTCCACTTT
NA	NA	TRBV7-9	16	TRBJ2-6	CASIEGGNSGANVLTF	TGTGCCAGCATCGAGGGGGGTAACTCTGGGGCCAACGTCCTGACTTTC
many	NA	TRBV11-2	12	TRBJ2-7	CASSRWTYEQYF	TGTGCCAGCAGCCGCTGGACCTACGAGCAGTACTTC
NA	NA	TRBV6-5	15	TRBJ1-3	CASSATGSSGNTIYF	TGTGCCAGCAGTGCGACCGGTAGCTCTGGAAACACCATATATTTT
NA	TRBD2	TRBV11-2	13	TRBJ2-7	CASRLAGGPEQYF	TGTGCCAGCCGACTAGCGGGGGGGCCCGAGCAGTACTTC
NA	TRBD1	TRBV7-9	15	TRBJ1-2	CASSIRQGPNDGYTF	TGTGCCAGCAGCATTCGACAGGGCCCGAACGATGGCTACACCTTC
NA	NA	TRBV9	15	TRBJ2-5	CASSVDSGAEETQYF	TGTGCCAGCAGCGTAGACTCAGGGGCGGAAGAGACCCAGTACTTC
few	TRBD1	TRBV12-3/TRBV12-4	15	TRBJ1-1	CASSPHRGGGTEAFF	TGTGCCAGCAGTCCTCACAGGGGCGGGGGCACTGAAGCTTTCTTT
NA	NA	TRBV27	16	TRBJ1-4	CASSLFPDPTNEKLFF	TGTGCCAGCAGTTTATTCCCGGACCCAACTAATGAAAAACTGTTTTTT
NA	NA	TRBV4-2	15	TRBJ2-7	CASSPHGSRVGEQYF	TGTGCCAGCAGCCCCCACGGCAGCCGAGTAGGCGAGCAGTACTTC
few	NA	TRBV18	15	TRBJ1-1	CASSRRGAANTEAFF	TGTGCCAGCTCTCGAAGGGGGGCAGCGAACACTGAAGCTTTCTTT
NA	NA	TRBV4-3	15	TRBJ2-1	CASSQDPGVYNEQFF	TGCGCCAGCAGCCAAGATCCCGGGGTCTACAATGAGCAGTTCTTC
NA	NA	TRBV24-1	14	TRBJ2-3	CATSDLKVGDTQYF	TGTGCCACCAGTGACTTGAAGGTGGGAGATACGCAGTATTTT
NA	TRBD2	TRBV5-1	19	TRBJ2-6	CASSSWTSGGLSGANVLTF	TGCGCCAGCAGCTCCTGGACTAGCGGGGGCCTCTCTGGGGCCAACGTCCTGACTTTC
NA	NA	TRBV3-1	16	TRBJ1-4	CASSQPVGRRNEKLFF	TGTGCCAGCAGCCAGCCAGTGGGGCGGAGGAATGAAAAACTGTTTTTT
NA	TRBD2	TRBV9	15	TRBJ2-2	CASSPTGLAVGELFF	TGTGCCAGCAGCCCCACGGGACTAGCGGTCGGGGAGCTGTTTTTT
few	NA	TRBV21-1	19	TRBJ1-1	CASSKGHPRPRIRESEAFF	TGTGCCAGCAGCAAAGGCCACCCGCGGCCCCGAATCCGTGAGAGTGAAGCTTTCTTT
NA	NA	TRBV21-1	14	TRBJ1-5	CASSKWEGNQPQHF	TGTGCCAGCAGCAAATGGGAGGGGAATCAGCCCCAGCATTTT
few	TRBD2	TRBV9	17	TRBJ2-2	CASSPRTSGLGTGELFF	TGTGCCAGCAGCCCCAGGACTAGCGGGTTAGGTACCGGGGAGCTGTTTTTT